A single sample gave rise to the 10 T cell receptor beta chains below, sequenced in a study of shared clonotypes between healthy human individuals (dated by TCRdb to about 2020). CD8 naive samples were CD45RO-negative cells positively selected for CCR7, giving a CD45RA+CCR7+ population that excluded TemRA cells. The library was made by the immunoSEQ multiplex PCR assay. TCRdb carries this immuneACCESS record with in-frame sequences only. Its versions omit some clonotypes, under half of them owing to an unresolved V gene in the studies checked, with the rest unexplained. The sample yields around 1.9 million clones; about 92% were counted once. About 1.5% of the sample belongs to the ten largest clones. Sequenced input: naive CD8+ T cells from PBMCs. The cell subset or site label corresponds to: CD45RA+CCR7+. These receptors were obtained from a man aged 18 to 35 in good health. Some clones in this sample may be carry-over from other donors' samples.

Concerning this clone itself: This may arise from a read error, as a much more abundant clone is one base away. This sample also contains other DNA sequences that code for the same CDR3. The genes are TRBV25-1 and TRBJ2-7, with unresolved D. Germline CDR1 and CDR2: MGHDK and SYGVNS. The CDR3 has 11 amino acids. The V and J ends lost 3 bases and 3 bases respectively, with 3 bases between them. The CDR3 nucleotides are TGTGCCAGCAGTGACTTCTACGAGCAGTACTTC. Its protein is CASSDFYEQYF.

The chain employs TRBV5-1 and TRBJ1-1; D ambiguous. Germline V CDR1 and CDR2: SGHRS, YFSETQ. The CDR3 is 13 amino acids. Between the trimmed V and J ends, which lost 0 bases and 4 bases, there was a span of 7 bases. Here the CDR3 DNA reads TGCGCCAGCAGCTTGGGGGCAAGCACTGAAGCTTTCTTT. This gives the protein CASSLGASTEAFF.

This clone was detected only a few times. The chain has TRBV4-2 and TRBJ1-1; D is ambiguous. V shed 4 bases and J shed 3 bases, with 12 bases lying between them. Germline V lookup: CDR1 LGHNA, CDR2 YNFKEQ. This CDR3 comprises 14 residues. The CDR3 DNA sequence: TGTGCCAGCAGCCCTCCGAGTACCCACACTGAAGCTTTCTTT. Amino acids: CASSPPSTHTEAFF.

The CDR3, as DNA: TGTGCCAGCTACAACTTCCGACAGGGACGGGTGACTGGGGCCAACGTCCTGACTTTC. Encoded protein: CASYNFRQGRVTGANVLTF. V usage is TRBV19 and J usage is TRBJ2-6, with TRBD1 matching over 7 bases. CDR3 length: 19 amino acids. Germline assignment: CDR1 LNHDA and CDR2 SQIVND (reference sequence). J was trimmed by 2 bases and V by 9 bases; bases with no gene match: 19.

J is TRBJ2-2 and V is TRBV7-6, with TRBD2 matching over 7 bases. CDR3 length: 16 amino acids. The germline V gene encodes CDR1 SGHVS and CDR2 FNYEAQ. The V and J ends lost 2 bases and 6 bases, in that order; junction bases with no gene match: 9. The CDR3 DNA reads TGTGCCAGCAGCTTATTGCGGGGAGGGCCAGCCGGGGAGCTGTTTTTT. Translated, it gives CASSLLRGGPAGELFF.

J is TRBJ2-2 and V is TRBV27; no definite D call. The CDR3 contains 15 residues. V lost 2 bases and J 0 bases, leaving 7 bases between the germline ends. Germline CDR1 is MNHEY and CDR2 is SMNVEV (reference sequence). As DNA, the CDR3 is TGTGCCAGCAGTTTAATCAGGACGAACACCGGGGAGCTGTTTTTT. Amino acid sequence: CASSLIRTNTGELFF.

The chain carries TRBV10-3 and TRBJ2-7; 8 nucleotides line up with TRBD2. CDR3 length: 16 residues. CDR1 ENHRY and CDR2 SYGVKD come from the germline V gene. The V gene end was trimmed by 6 bases and the J gene end by 3 bases; junction bases not matched to a gene: 13. The CDR3 sequence: CAISQSGIAGYYEQYF. The CDR3 region has the DNA TGTGCCATCAGCCAGAGTGGTATAGCGGGATACTACGAGCAGTACTTC.

The sample holds one count of this clone. This rearrangement joins TRBV9 to TRBJ1-2, with 7 positions matching TRBD1. V shed 5 bases and J 8 bases; nucleotides not matched to a gene: 6. CDR3 length equals 12 residues. Germline lookup yields CDR1 SGDLS and CDR2 YYNGEE. The CDR3 protein is CASSDRVGGYTF. CDR3 sequence (DNA): TGTGCCAGCAGTGACAGGGTTGGCGGCTACACCTTC.

The chain employs TRBV7-2 and TRBJ2-7; D perhaps matches TRBD2 (5 bases). Trimming removed 5 bases at V and 5 bases at J, with 22 bases between. The germline CDR1 and CDR2 sequences are SGHTA and FQGNSA. The CDR3 consists of 16 residues. The DNA of the CDR3 is TGTGCCAGCAGCCCCCCTCCGCAATACGGGGATAACGAGCAGTACTTC. Translating gives CASSPPPQYGDNEQYF.

This sequence joins TRBV9 and TRBJ1-4; D might be TRBD1 (5 bases). The V and J ends lost 4 bases and 6 bases respectively, with 13 bases between them. Germline V gives CDR1 SGDLS, CDR2 YYNGEE. The CDR3 is 14 residues long. CDR3 bases: TGTGCCAGCAGCCCAAGGGACGGGGATGAAAAACTGTTTTTT. Translated, it gives CASSPRDGDEKLFF.